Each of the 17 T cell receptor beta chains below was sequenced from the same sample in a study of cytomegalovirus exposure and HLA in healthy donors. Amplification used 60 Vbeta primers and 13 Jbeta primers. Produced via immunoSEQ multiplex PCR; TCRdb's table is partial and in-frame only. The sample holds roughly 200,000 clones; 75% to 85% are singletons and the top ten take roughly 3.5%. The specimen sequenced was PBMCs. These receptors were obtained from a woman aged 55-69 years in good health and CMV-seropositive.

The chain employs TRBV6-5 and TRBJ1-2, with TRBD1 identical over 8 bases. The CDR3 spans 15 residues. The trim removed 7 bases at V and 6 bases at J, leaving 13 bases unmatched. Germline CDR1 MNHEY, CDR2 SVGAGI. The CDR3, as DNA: TGTGCCAGCACTCAGGGTCTTGGACAGGGTAATGGCTACACCTTC. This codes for CASTQGLGQGNGYTF.

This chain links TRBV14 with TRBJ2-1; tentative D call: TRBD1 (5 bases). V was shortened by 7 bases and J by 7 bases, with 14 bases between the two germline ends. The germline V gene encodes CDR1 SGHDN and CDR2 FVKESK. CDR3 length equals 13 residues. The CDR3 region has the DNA TGTGCCAGCACCCGGCAGGGTGGGAATGAGCAGTTCTTC. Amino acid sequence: CASTRQGGNEQFF.

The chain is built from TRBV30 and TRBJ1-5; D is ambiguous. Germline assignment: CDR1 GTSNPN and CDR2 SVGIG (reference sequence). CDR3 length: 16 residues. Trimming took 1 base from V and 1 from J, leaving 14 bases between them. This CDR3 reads CAWSGTTSVSNQPQHF. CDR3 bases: TGTGCCTGGAGTGGCACGACGAGCGTGAGCAATCAGCCCCAGCATTTT.

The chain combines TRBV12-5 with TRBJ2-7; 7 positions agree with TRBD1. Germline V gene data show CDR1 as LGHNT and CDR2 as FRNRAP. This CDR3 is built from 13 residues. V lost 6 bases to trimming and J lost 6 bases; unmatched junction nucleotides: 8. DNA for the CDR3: TGTGCTAGTGGACCTCTGACAGGGCGCGAGCAGTACTTC. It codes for CASGPLTGREQYF.

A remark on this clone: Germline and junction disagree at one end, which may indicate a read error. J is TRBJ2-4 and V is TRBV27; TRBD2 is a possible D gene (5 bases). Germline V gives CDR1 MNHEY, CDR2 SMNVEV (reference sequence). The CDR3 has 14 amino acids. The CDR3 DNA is TGTGCCAGCAGTTTGACGCTAGCCAAAAACAGTCAGTACTTC. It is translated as CASSLTLAKNSQYF.

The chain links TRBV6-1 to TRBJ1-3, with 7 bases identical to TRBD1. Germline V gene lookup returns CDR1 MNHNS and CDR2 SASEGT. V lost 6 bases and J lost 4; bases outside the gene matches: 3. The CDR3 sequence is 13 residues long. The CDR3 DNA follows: TGTGCCAGCAGCCGGGACAGAGGAAACACCATATATTTT. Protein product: CASSRDRGNTIYF.

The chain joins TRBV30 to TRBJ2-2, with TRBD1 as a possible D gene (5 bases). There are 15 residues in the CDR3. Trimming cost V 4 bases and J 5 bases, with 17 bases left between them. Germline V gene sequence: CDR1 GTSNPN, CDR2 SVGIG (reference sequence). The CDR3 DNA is TGTGCCTGGACTAGGGGTTCTAGGTTGACCGGGGAGCTGTTTTTT. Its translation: CAWTRGSRLTGELFF.

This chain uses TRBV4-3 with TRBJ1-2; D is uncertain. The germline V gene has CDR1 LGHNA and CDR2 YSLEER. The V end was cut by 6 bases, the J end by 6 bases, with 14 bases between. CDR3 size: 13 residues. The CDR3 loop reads CASSKRGLDGYTF. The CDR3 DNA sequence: TGCGCCAGCAGTAAACGAGGGTTGGATGGCTACACCTTC.

The CDR3 bases are TGTGCCAGCAGCGTAGGCCCCGGGGGGAACACTGAAGCTTTCTTT. This codes for CASSVGPGGNTEAFF. The gene calls are TRBV9 and TRBJ1-1; tentative D call: TRBD1 (5 bases). Trimming removed 0 bases at V and 1 base at J, with 10 bases between. CDR3 length: 15 amino acids. Germline V gene lookup returns CDR1 SGDLS and CDR2 YYNGEE.

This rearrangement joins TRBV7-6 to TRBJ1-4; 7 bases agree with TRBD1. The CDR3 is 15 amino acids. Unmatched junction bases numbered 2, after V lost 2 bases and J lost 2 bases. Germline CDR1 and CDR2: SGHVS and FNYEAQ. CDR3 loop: CASSLLDRTNEKLFF. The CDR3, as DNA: TGTGCCAGCAGCTTATTGGACAGGACTAATGAAAAACTGTTTTTT.

The CDR3 bases are TGTGCCAGCAGCGGTGGATTGGACAGGTGGGCAAACATTCAGTACTTC. It encodes CASSGGLDRWANIQYF. The rearrangement links TRBV2 to TRBJ2-4; TRBD1 matches 7 bases. This CDR3 is built from 16 residues. The V segment lost 6 bases and the J segment 6 bases; nucleotides outside the gene matches: 14. Germline CDR1 and CDR2: SNHLY and FYNNEI.

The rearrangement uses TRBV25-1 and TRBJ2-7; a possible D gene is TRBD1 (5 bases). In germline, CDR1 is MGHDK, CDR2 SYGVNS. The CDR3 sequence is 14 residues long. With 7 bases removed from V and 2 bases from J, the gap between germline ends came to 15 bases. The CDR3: CASTPLGAAYEQYF. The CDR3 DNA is TGTGCCAGCACCCCCTTAGGGGCGGCCTACGAGCAGTACTTC.

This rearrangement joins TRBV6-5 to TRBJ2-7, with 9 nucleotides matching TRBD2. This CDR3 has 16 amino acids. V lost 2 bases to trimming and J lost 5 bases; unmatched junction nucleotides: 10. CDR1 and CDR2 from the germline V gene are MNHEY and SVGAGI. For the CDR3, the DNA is TGTGCCAGCAGTTACGTGGCGGGGGGGCCGGGGAACGAGCAGTACTTC. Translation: CASSYVAGGPGNEQYF.

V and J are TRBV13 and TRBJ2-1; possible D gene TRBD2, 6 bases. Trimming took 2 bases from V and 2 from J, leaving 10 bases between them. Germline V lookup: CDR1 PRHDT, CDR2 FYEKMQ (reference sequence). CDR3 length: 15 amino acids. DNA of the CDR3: TGTGCCAGCAGCTTATTGCGGGGCCCCTACAATGAGCAGTTCTTC. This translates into CASSLLRGPYNEQFF.

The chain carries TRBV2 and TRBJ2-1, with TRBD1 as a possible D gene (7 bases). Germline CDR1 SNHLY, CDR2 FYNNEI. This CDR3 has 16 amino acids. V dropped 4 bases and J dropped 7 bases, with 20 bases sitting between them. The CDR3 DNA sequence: TGTGCCAGCAGTGGGGCGGGCCAACAGGGGAGGAATGAGCAGTTCTTC. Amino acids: CASSGAGQQGRNEQFF.

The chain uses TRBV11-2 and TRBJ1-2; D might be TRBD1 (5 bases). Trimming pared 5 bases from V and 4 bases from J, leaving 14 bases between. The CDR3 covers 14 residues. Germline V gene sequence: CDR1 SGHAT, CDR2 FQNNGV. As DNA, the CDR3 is TGTGCCAGCAGCCCTAGCGGGGCAATCTATGGCTACACCTTC. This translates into CASSPSGAIYGYTF.

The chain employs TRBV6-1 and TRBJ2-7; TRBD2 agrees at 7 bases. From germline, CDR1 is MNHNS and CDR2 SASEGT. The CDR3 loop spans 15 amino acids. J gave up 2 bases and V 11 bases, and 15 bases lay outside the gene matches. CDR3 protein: CAGSRGETSPYEQYF. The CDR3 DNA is TGTGCCGGATCCCGGGGGGAAACCTCCCCCTACGAGCAGTACTTC.